The T cell receptor beta chain described here comes from a study of blood T cell repertoires in COVID-19. About the study: Researchers got acute and convalescent COVID-19 samples from the United States, Italy and Spain.

The CDR3 totals 15 residues. J was trimmed by 4 bases and V by 3 bases; bases with no gene match: 7. Per the germline V gene, CDR1 is WSHSY and CDR2 is SAAADI. As originally analysed: Amplifying reference gene primers gave estimates of nucleated cell counts. Using immunoSEQ multiplex PCR, the repertoire was profiled, and TCRdb retains in-frame clones only, with some absent. V and J calls and clone size follow that table, whereas D and trimming were derived from the DNA. The sample has some 340,000 clones; roughly 80% are singletons. This chain joins TRBV10-2 and TRBJ1-1; 8 bases fit TRBD1. The sequencing input was PBMCs or T cells enriched from blood (not recorded which). This receptor was identified in a woman between 45 and 60 years old who had recovered from COVID-19. DNA of the CDR3: TGCGCCAGCAGTGACCCGACAGGGGTTCGCACTGAAGCTTTCTTT. Its translation: CASSDPTGVRTEAFF.